A selection of T cell receptor beta chains follows, all from one sample in a study of identical twins. TCRdb called the 5' RACE reads again in MiXCR, with one record for every CDR3 protein. The sample carries fewer than 550,000 distinct CDR3 sequences, 13% to 15% recorded once. These data were likewise used in another study, on yellow fever vaccine responses in identical twins.

The sample comprised CD4+ T cells sorted from blood. The source is a woman under 30 in good health. The CDR3 runs from the conserved cysteine through the conserved F or W.

v_gene	j_gene	CDR3aa
TRBV10-3	TRBJ2-3	CAISGRLAEGTDTQYF
TRBV25-1	TRBJ2-7	CASSETSGGNYEQYF
TRBV6-2/TRBV6-3	TRBJ2-1	CASSYSIGTSGRVDEQFF
TRBV12-3/TRBV12-4	TRBJ2-1	CASTFQGNEQFF
TRBV7-8	TRBJ2-3	CASSFGQDTDTQYF
TRBV24-1	TRBJ2-2	CATRPPGSTGELFF
TRBV29-1	TRBJ2-1	CSVENEQFF
TRBV20-1	TRBJ1-1	CSAYTLGVAFF
TRBV3-1	TRBJ1-2	CASSHSGPNGYTF
TRBV6-2/TRBV6-3	TRBJ2-1	CASSPIAGLNEQFF
TRBV25-1	TRBJ1-6	CASSDSTGVNSPLHF
TRBV7-2	TRBJ1-1	CASSLMGRDTEAFF
TRBV9	TRBJ1-6	CASSGTGTENSPLHF
TRBV12-3/TRBV12-4	TRBJ2-6	CASSFEGGSGANVLTF
TRBV7-9	TRBJ1-2	CASSLDSHYGYTF
TRBV6-1	TRBJ2-7	CASSVNPGQGSYEQYF
TRBV18	TRBJ1-1	CASSPSGIENTEAFF
TRBV6-2/TRBV6-3	TRBJ2-7	CASSSRDRGTDEQYF